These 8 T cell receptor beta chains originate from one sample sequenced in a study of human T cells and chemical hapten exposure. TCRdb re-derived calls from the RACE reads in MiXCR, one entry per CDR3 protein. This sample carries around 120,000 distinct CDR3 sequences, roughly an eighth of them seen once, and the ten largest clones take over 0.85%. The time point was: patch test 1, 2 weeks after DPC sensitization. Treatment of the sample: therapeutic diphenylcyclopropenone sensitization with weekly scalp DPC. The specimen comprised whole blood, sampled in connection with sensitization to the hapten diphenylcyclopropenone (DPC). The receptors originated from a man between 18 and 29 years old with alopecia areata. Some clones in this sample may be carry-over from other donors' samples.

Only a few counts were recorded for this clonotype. CDR3 DNA sequence: TGTGCCAGCAGTCCCCTCACTAGCAACGAGCAGTACTTC. Translating it yields CASSPLTSNEQYF. The chain carries TRBV28 and TRBJ2-7; D might be TRBD2 (6 bases). CDR3 length equals 13 residues. Germline loops: CDR1 MDHEN, CDR2 SYDVKM. V lost 5 bases and J lost 5, with 13 bases in between.

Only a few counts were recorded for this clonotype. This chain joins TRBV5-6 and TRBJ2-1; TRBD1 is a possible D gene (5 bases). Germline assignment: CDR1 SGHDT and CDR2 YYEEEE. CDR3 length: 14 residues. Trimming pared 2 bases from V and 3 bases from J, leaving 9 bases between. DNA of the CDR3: TGTGCCAGCAGCTTTAGGGGCCTCTACAATGAGCAGTTCTTC. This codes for CASSFRGLYNEQFF.

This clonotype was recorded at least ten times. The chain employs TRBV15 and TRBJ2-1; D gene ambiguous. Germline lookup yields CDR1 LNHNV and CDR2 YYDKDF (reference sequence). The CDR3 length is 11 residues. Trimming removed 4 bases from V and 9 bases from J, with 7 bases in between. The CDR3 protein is CATSTGGEQFF. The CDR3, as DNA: TGTGCCACCAGCACTGGTGGTGAGCAGTTCTTC. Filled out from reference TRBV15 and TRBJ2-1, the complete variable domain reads DAMVIQNPRYQVTQFGKPVTLSCSQTLNHNVMYWYQQKSSQAPKLLFHYYDKDFNNEADTPDNFQSRRPNTSFCFLDIRSPGLGDTAMYLCATSTGGEQFFGPGTRLTVL.

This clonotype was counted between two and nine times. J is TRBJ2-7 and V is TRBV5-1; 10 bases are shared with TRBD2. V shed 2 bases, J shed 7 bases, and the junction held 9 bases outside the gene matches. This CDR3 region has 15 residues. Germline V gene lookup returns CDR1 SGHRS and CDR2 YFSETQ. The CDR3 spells CASSLLAGSELEQYF. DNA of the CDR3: TGCGCCAGCAGCTTACTAGCGGGGTCTGAGTTGGAGCAGTACTTC.

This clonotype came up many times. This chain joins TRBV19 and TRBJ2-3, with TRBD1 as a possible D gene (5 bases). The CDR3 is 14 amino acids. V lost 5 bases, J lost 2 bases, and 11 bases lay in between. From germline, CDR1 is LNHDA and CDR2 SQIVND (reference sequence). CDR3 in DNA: TGTGCCAGTAGTGTACAGGCCCTCACAGATACGCAGTATTTT. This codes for CASSVQALTDTQYF.

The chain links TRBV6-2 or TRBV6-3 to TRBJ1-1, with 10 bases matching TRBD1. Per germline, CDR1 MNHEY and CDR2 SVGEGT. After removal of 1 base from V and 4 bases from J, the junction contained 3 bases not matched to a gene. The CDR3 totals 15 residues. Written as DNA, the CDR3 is TGTGCCAGCAGTTACTTTGGGGACAGGGGCACTGAAGCTTTCTTT. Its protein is CASSYFGDRGTEAFF.

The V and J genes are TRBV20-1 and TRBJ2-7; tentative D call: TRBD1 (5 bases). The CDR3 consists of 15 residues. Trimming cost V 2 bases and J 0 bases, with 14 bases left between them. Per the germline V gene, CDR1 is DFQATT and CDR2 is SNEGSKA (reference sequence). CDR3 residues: CSARWGSRSSYEQYF. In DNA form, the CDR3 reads TGCAGTGCTAGATGGGGCAGTCGAAGCTCCTACGAGCAGTACTTC.

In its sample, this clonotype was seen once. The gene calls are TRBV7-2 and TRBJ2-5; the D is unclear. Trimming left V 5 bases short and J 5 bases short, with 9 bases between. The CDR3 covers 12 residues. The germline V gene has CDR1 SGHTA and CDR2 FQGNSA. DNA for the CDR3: TGTGCCAGCAGCGCGTCTGGCGAGACCCAGTACTTC. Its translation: CASSASGETQYF. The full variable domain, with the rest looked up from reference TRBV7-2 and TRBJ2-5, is GAGVSQSPSNKVTEKGKDVELRCDPISGHTALYWYRQSLGQGLEFLIYFQGNSAPDKSGLPSDRFSAERTGGSVSTLTIQRTQQEDSAVYLCASSASGETQYFGPGTRLLVL.